One and the same sample provided the 5 T cell receptor beta chains below, sequenced in a study of blood T cells in healthy people across ages. Together with a sample-barcoded 5' primer, a J-beta primer mix was included in a second PCR lasting roughly 6 to 12 cycles. TCRdb called the 5' RACE reads again in MiXCR, with one record for every CDR3 protein. The data contain approximately 810,000 distinct CDR3 sequences, 29% of them singletons. Sequencing was done on a sample of blood. These receptors were collected from a woman aged 80 or older in good health.

The chain has TRBV5-1 and TRBJ2-2; 8 nucleotides match TRBD2. V was clipped by 4 bases and J by 4 bases; unmatched bases: 15. Germline CDR1 and CDR2: SGHRS and YFSETQ. There are 18 residues in the CDR3. The CDR3 region has the DNA TGCGCCAGCAGCCCACAGGTGGGAGCGGGGGCGACCACCGGGGAGCTGTTTTTT. Its translation is CASSPQVGAGATTGELFF.

This clonotype came up many times. This chain joins TRBV20-1 and TRBJ2-1, with D unresolved. Per the germline V gene, CDR1 is DFQATT and CDR2 is SNEGSKA (reference sequence). There are 15 residues in the CDR3. V shed 4 bases and J shed 4 bases, with 17 bases lying between them. Written as DNA, the CDR3 is TGCAGTGCTATATCCGTGGTCGCCGCATACAATGAGCAGTTCTTC. Its translation is CSAISVVAAYNEQFF.

On this clonotype: Germline and junction disagree at one end, which may indicate a read error. The chain couples TRBV4-3 to TRBJ1-6; 10 positions agree with TRBD1. Germline V gene data show CDR1 as LGHNA and CDR2 as YSLEER. The CDR3 is made up of 16 amino acids. As DNA, the CDR3 is TGCGACAGCAGCCAACACCGGGACAGGGGTAATTCACCCCTCCACTTT. Amino acids: CDSSQHRDRGNSPLHF.

This clonotype was picked up many times. V is TRBV25-1 and J is TRBJ2-1; a weak D match, TRBD2 (6 bases). The CDR3 extends over 15 amino acids. V was trimmed by 1 base and J by 8 bases, leaving 15 bases between them. CDR1 and CDR2 (germline): MGHDK, SYGVNS. CDR3 amino acids: CASSESGLQGDEQFF. For the CDR3, the DNA is TGTGCCAGCAGTGAATCGGGACTCCAAGGGGATGAGCAGTTCTTC.

The CDR3 here is CSVVRGADYGYTF. The CDR3, as DNA: TGCAGCGTTGTGAGGGGAGCGGACTATGGCTACACCTTC. The genes are TRBV29-1 and TRBJ1-2, with D possibly TRBD1 on 5 matching bases. The CDR3 consists of 13 residues. V dropped 4 bases and J dropped 3 bases, with 12 bases sitting between them. Germline V CDR1 and CDR2: SQVTM, ANQGSEA. Full variable domain (rest looked up from reference TRBV29-1 and TRBJ1-2): SAVISQKPSRDICQRGTSLTIQCQVDSQVTMMFWYRQQPGQSLTLIATANQGSEATYESGFVIDKFPISRPNLTFSTLTVSNMSPEDSSIYLCSVVRGADYGYTFGSGTRLTVV.